The 5 T cell receptor beta chains below come from one sample, sequenced in a study of blood T cell repertoires in COVID-19 (dated by TCRdb to about 2020). The library was built by means of the immunoSEQ multiplex PCR assay. TCRdb retrieved this table from immuneACCESS and kept in-frame rearrangements only. Not all clones are present; in checked studies, unresolved V genes account for under half, and no reason is known for the remainder. The sample data list more than 85,000 clones, and 75% to 90% of these were observed just once. The leading ten clones occupy 35% to 40% of the sample. Material for sequencing was peripheral blood. The origin of the receptors is a man older than 75 with acute or convalescent COVID-19.

The chain couples TRBV3-1 (or the pseudogene TRBV3-2) to TRBJ2-7, with a tentative D call TRBD1 (6 bases). The CDR3 is made up of 15 amino acids. Trimming took off 2 bases at V and 2 bases at J, with 13 bases between the two ends. Per germline, CDR1 LGHDT and CDR2 YNNKEL (reference sequence). The CDR3 DNA reads as TGTGCCAGCAGCCAAATGACCGGACAGACCTACGAGCAGTACTTC. Protein product: CASSQMTGQTYEQYF.

This chain connects TRBV11-2 to TRBJ2-7; 9 nucleotides align to TRBD1. This CDR3 has 15 amino acids. Germline CDR1 reads SGHAT; CDR2 reads FQNNGV. V lost 0 bases and J lost 4; bases outside the gene matches: 4. CDR3 loop: CASSLDRDRVYEQYF. The CDR3 DNA reads TGTGCCAGCAGCTTAGACCGGGACAGGGTTTACGAGCAGTACTTC.

The sample holds one count of this clone. This chain connects TRBV5-1 to TRBJ2-7; 11 nucleotides align to TRBD2. CDR1 is SGHRS, CDR2 YFSETQ, per germline. CDR3 length: 15 amino acids. V was pared by 6 bases and J by 0 bases, with 5 bases of the junction left unmatched. DNA for the CDR3: TGCGCCAGCACCCCCCTAGCGGGAGGCTCCTACGAGCAGTACTTC. Translation gives CASTPLAGGSYEQYF.

The genes are TRBV7-2 and TRBJ2-7, with TRBD1 matching over 7 bases. V trimming: 7 bases; J trimming: 3 bases; junction bases outside the gene matches: 9. Germline-derived CDR1 and CDR2 are SGHTA and FQGNSA. The CDR3 runs to 14 residues. CDR3 amino acids: CASINPGQIYEQYF. For the CDR3, the DNA is TGTGCCAGCATCAACCCGGGACAGATCTACGAGCAGTACTTC.

V and J are TRBV3-1 (or the pseudogene TRBV3-2) and TRBJ2-7; possibly TRBD2 for D (6 bases). The CDR3 runs to 16 residues. Germline CDR1 and CDR2: LGHDT and YNNKEL (reference sequence). V lost 1 base, J lost 1 base, and 14 bases lay in between. CDR3 coding DNA: TGTGCCAGCAGCCAAGTCCTACGGGGGAGGTCCTACGAGCAGTACTTC. Its protein is CASSQVLRGRSYEQYF.